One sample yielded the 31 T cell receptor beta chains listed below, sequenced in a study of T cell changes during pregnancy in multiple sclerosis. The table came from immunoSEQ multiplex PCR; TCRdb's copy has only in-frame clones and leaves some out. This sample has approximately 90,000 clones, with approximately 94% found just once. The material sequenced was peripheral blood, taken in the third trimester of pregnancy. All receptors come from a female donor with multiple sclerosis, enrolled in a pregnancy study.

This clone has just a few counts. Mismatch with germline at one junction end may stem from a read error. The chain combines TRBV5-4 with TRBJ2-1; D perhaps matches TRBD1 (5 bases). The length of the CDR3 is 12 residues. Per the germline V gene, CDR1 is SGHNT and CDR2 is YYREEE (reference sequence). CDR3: CASRTIHNEQFF. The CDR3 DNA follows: TGTGCAAGCAGGACAATCCACAATGAGCAGTTCTTC.

This chain's CDR3 is CASSQGVTLNTGELFF. The CDR3 coding sequence is TGTGCCAGCAGCCAAGGAGTGACTCTGAACACCGGGGAGCTGTTTTTT. This chain uses TRBV4-2 with TRBJ2-2; D is undetermined. Germline assignment: CDR1 LGHNA and CDR2 YNFKEQ. The CDR3 is made up of 16 amino acids. Trimming pared 1 base from V and 1 base from J, leaving 10 bases between.

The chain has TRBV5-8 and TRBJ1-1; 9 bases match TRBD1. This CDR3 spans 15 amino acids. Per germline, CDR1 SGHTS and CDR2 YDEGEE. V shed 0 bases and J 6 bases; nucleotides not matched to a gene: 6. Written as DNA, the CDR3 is TGTGCCAGCAGCTTGGCCGGGACAGGGTCGGCTGAAGCTTTCTTT. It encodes CASSLAGTGSAEAFF.

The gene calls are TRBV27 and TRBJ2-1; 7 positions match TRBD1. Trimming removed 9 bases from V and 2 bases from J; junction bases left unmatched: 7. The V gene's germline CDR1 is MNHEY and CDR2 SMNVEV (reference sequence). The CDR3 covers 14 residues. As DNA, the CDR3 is TGTGCCAGTTCCGGGACAGTACCCTACAATGAGCAGTTCTTC. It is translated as CASSGTVPYNEQFF.

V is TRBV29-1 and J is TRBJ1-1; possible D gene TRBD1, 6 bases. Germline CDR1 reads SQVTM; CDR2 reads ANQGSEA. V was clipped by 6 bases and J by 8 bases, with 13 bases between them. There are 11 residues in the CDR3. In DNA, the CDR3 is TGCAGCGTAACAGACCAGGGGGAAGCTTTCTTT. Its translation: CSVTDQGEAFF.

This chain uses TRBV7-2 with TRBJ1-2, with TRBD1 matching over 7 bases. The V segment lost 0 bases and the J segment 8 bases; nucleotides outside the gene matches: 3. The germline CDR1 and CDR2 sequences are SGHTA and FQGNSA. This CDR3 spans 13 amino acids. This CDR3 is CASSLAGGGGYTF. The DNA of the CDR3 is TGTGCCAGCAGCTTAGCAGGGGGCGGAGGCTACACCTTC.

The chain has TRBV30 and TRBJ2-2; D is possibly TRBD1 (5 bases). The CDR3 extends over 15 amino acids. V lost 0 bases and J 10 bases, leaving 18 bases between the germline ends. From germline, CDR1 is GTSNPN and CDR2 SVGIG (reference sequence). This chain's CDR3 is CAWSVLGAQEQELFF. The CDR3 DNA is TGTGCCTGGAGTGTATTAGGGGCCCAGGAGCAGGAGCTGTTTTTT.

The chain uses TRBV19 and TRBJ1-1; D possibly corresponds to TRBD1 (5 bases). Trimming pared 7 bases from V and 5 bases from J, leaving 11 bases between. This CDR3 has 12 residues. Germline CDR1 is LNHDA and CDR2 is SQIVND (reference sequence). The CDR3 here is CASTLGGTEAFF. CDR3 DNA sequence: TGTGCCAGTACCTTGGGGGGAACTGAAGCTTTCTTT.

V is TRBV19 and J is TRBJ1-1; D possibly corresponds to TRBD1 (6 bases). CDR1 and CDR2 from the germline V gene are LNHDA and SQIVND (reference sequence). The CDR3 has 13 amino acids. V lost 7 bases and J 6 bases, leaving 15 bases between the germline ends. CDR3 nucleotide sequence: TGTGCCAGTACCCTCGGGGGGGCCCCTGAAGCTTTCTTT. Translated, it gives CASTLGGAPEAFF.

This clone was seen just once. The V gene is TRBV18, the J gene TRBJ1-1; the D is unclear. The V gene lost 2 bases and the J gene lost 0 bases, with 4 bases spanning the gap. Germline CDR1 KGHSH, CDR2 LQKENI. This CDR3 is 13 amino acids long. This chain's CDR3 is CASSPTLNTEAFF. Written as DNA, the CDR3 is TGTGCCAGCTCACCAACTCTGAACACTGAAGCTTTCTTT.

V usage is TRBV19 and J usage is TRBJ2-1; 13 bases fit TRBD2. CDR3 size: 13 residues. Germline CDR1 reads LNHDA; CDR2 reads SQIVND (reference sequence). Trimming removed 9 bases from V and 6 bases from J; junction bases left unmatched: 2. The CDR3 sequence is CASGLAGVNEQFF. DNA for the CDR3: TGTGCCAGCGGACTAGCGGGAGTCAATGAGCAGTTCTTC.

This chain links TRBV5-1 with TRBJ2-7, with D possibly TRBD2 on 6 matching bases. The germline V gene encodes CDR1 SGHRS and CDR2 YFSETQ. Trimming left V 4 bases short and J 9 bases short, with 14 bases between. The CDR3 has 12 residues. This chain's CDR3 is CASSLGDSGQYF. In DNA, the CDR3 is TGCGCCAGCAGCCTGGGGGATAGCGGGCAGTACTTC.

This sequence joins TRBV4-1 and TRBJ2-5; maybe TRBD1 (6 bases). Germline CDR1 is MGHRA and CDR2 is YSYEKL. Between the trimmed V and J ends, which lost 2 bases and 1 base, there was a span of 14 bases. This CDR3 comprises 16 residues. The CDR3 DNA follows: TGCGCCAGCAGCCAATCCCAGGGGTACCCCCAAGAGACCCAGTACTTC. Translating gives CASSQSQGYPQETQYF.

This chain's CDR3 is CASSQGLNTGELFF. The CDR3, as DNA: TGCGCCAGCAGCCAGGGGCTTAACACCGGGGAGCTGTTTTTT. J is TRBJ2-2 and V is TRBV4-3, with a tentative D call TRBD1 (5 bases). This CDR3 comprises 14 residues. Looked up from germline, CDR1 is LGHNA and CDR2 is YSLEER. V was pared by 3 bases and J by 2 bases, with 7 bases between.

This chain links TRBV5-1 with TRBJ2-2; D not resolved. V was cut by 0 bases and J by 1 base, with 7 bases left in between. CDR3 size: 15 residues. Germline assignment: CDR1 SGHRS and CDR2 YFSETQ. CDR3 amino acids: CASSLVTLNTGELFF. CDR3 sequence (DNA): TGCGCCAGCAGCTTGGTGACATTGAACACCGGGGAGCTGTTTTTT.

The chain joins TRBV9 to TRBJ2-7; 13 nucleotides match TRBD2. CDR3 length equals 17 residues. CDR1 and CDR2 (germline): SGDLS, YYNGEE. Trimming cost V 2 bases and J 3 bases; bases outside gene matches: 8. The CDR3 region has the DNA TGTGCCAGCAGCGTTGGGACTAGCGGGACCTACTACTACGAGCAGTACTTC. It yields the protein CASSVGTSGTYYYEQYF.

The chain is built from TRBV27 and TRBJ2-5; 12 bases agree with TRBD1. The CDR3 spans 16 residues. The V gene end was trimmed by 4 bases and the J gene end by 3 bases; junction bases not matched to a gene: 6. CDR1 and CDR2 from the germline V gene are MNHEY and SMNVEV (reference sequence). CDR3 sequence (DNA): TGTGCCAGCAGTTCTGGGGACAGGGGGCTTGAAGAGACCCAGTACTTC. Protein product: CASSSGDRGLEETQYF.

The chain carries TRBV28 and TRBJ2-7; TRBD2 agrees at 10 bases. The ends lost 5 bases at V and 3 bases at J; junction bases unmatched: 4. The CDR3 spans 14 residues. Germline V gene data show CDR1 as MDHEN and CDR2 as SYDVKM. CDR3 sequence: CASSIGLADYEQYF. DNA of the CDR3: TGTGCCAGCAGTATCGGACTAGCGGACTACGAGCAGTACTTC.

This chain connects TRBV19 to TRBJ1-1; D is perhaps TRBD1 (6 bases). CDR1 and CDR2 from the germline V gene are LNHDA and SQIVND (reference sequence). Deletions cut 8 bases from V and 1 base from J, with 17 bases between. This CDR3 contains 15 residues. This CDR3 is CASQPRDRRNTEAFF. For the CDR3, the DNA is TGTGCCAGTCAACCTCGCGACAGGAGGAACACTGAAGCTTTCTTT.

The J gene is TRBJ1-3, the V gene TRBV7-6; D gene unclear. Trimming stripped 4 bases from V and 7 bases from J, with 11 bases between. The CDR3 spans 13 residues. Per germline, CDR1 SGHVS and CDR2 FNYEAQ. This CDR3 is CASSSTAANTIYF. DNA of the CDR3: TGTGCCAGCAGCTCGACTGCCGCGAACACCATATATTTT.

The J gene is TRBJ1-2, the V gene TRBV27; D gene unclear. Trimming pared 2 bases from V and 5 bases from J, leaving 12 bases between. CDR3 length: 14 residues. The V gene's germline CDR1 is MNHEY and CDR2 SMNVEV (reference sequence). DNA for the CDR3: TGTGCCAGCAGTTTACTAAGAGTCGGTTATGGCTACACCTTC. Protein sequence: CASSLLRVGYGYTF.

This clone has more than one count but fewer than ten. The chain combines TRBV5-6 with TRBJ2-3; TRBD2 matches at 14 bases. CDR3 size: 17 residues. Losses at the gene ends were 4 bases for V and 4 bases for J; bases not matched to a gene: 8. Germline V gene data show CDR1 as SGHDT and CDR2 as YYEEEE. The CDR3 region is CASSRTMTSGRADTQYF. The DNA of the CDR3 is TGTGCCAGCAGCCGAACCATGACTAGCGGGAGGGCAGATACGCAGTATTTT.

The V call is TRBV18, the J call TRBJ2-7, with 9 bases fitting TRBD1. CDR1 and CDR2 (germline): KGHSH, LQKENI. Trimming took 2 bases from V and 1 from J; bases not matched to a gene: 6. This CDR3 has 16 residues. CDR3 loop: CASSPLGQGNSYEQYF. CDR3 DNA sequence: TGTGCCAGCTCACCATTGGGACAGGGAAATTCCTACGAGCAGTACTTC.

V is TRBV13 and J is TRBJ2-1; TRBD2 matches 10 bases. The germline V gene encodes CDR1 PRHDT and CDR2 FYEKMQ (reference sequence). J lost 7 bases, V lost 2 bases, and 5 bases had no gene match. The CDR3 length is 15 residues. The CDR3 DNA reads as TGTGCCAGCAGCTTATCGGCTAGCGGGAGTAATGAGCAGTTCTTC. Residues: CASSLSASGSNEQFF.

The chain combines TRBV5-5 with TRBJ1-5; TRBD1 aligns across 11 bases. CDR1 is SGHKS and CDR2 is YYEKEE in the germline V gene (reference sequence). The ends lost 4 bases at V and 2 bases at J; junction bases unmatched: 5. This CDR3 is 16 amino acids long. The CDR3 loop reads CASSRTGQGGNQPQHF. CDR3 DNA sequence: TGTGCCAGCAGCCGAACGGGACAGGGGGGCAATCAGCCCCAGCATTTT. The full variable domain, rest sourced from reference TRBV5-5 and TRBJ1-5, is DAGVTQSPTHLIKTRGQQVTLRCSPISGHKSVSWYQQVLGQGPQFIFQYYEKEERGRGNFPDRFSARQFPNYSSELNVNALLLGDSALYLCASSRTGQGGNQPQHFGDGTRLSIL.

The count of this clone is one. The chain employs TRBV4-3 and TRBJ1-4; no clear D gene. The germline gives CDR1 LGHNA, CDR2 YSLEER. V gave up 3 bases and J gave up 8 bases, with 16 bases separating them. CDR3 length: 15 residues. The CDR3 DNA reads TGCGCCAGCAGCCAGATCCTCGGTGAGATCGAAAAACTGTTTTTT. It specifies CASSQILGEIEKLFF.

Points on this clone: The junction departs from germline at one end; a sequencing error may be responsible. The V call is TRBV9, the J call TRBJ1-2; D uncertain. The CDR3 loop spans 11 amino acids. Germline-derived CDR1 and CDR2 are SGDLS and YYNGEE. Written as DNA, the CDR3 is TGTGCCAGCAGCGTAGGTGCTAGGAAGGCCTTC. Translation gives CASSVGARKAF.

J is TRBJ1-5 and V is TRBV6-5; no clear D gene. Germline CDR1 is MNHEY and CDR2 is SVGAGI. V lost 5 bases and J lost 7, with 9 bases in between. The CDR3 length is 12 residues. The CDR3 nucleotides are TGTGCCAGCAGTAATCCCGGGCAGCCCCAGCATTTT. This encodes CASSNPGQPQHF.

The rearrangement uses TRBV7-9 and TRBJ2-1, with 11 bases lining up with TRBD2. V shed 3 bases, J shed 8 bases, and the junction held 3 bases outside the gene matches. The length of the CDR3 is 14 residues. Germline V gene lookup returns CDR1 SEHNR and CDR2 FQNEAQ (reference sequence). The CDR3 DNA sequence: TGTGCCAGCAGCTTTAGCGGGAGGGGCGATGAGCAGTTCTTC. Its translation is CASSFSGRGDEQFF.

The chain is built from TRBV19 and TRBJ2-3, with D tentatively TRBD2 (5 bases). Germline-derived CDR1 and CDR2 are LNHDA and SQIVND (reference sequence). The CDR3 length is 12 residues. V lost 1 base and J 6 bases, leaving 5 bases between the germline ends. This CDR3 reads CASSIGRDTQYF. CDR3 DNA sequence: TGTGCCAGTAGTATAGGGAGGGATACGCAGTATTTT.

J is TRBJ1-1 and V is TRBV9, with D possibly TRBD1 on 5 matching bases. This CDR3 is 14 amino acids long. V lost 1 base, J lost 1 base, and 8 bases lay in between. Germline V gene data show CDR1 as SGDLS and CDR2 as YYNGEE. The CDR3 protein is CASSVFDRNTEAFF. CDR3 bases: TGTGCCAGCAGCGTATTTGACAGGAACACTGAAGCTTTCTTT.